These 25 T cell receptor beta chains share one sample of origin, sequenced in a study of OX40 agonist ivuxolimab in advanced cancers. Sequencing was performed with immunoSEQ multiplex PCR; in TCRdb, only in-frame clones are kept and a portion is missing. This table has roughly 62,000 clones, 92% appearing once. This specimen consisted of CD4+ or CD8+ T cells sorted from blood, obtained in a trial of the OX40 agonist ivuxolimab. These receptors came from an adult with an advanced solid tumor such as melanoma, head and neck, liver or kidney cancer.

This clone is a singleton in its sample. This chain uses TRBV29-1 with TRBJ2-2, with 7 bases identical to TRBD2. Per germline, CDR1 SQVTM and CDR2 ANQGSEA. The CDR3 sequence is 16 residues long. The junction had 9 bases not matched to a gene; V was cut back by 1 base and J by 4 bases. Here the CDR3 reads CSVEASTREGTGELFF. As DNA, the CDR3 is TGCAGCGTTGAAGCTTCTACCAGGGAGGGCACCGGGGAGCTGTTTTTT.

V is TRBV5-4 and J is TRBJ1-6, with no clear D. Germline-derived CDR1 and CDR2 are SGHNT and YYREEE (reference sequence). Trimming took off 4 bases at V and 3 bases at J, with 14 bases between the two ends. The CDR3 has 16 amino acids. CDR3 in DNA: TGTGCCAGCAGCCGGACGGCCCGTAACTATAATTCACCCCTCCACTTT. Its protein is CASSRTARNYNSPLHF.

This clone showed up just once. This chain uses TRBV6-8 with TRBJ2-7; D not resolved. CDR1 is MNHGY and CDR2 is SAAAGT in the germline V gene. V gave up 0 bases and J gave up 3 bases, with 9 bases separating them. The CDR3 runs to 14 residues. CDR3 protein: CASSYSWTGYEQYF. CDR3 nucleotides: TGTGCCAGCAGTTACTCGTGGACGGGCTACGAGCAGTACTTC.

The J gene is TRBJ1-1, the V gene TRBV7-3; tentative D call: TRBD1 (5 bases). The CDR3 totals 15 residues. V lost 1 base and J 1 base, leaving 10 bases between the germline ends. Looked up from germline, CDR1 is SGHTA and CDR2 is FQGTGA. The CDR3 spells CASSLKGQANTEAFF. As DNA, the CDR3 is TGTGCCAGCAGCTTAAAGGGGCAGGCGAACACTGAAGCTTTCTTT.

The chain has TRBV6-5 and TRBJ1-5, with unresolved D. This CDR3 is 15 amino acids long. Looked up from germline, CDR1 is MNHEY and CDR2 is SVGAGI. Trimming pared 6 bases from V and 4 bases from J, leaving 16 bases between. This chain's CDR3 is CASSRKPGQNQPQHF. For the CDR3, the DNA is TGTGCCAGCAGCCGAAAGCCGGGCCAGAATCAGCCCCAGCATTTT.

The chain carries TRBV6-5 and TRBJ1-4, with D hard to call. CDR3 length equals 16 residues. Trimming took 0 bases from V and 4 from J, leaving 12 bases between them. Germline lookup yields CDR1 MNHEY and CDR2 SVGAGI. The CDR3 DNA follows: TGTGCCAGCAGTTACTCGAAGCCGACCCTTAATGAAAAACTGTTTTTT. Translation gives CASSYSKPTLNEKLFF.

V usage is TRBV18 and J usage is TRBJ2-1; tentatively, D is TRBD1 (6 bases). Trimming removed 6 bases from V and 2 bases from J, with 20 bases in between. The V gene's germline CDR1 is KGHSH and CDR2 LQKENI. The CDR3 runs 17 residues. CDR3: CASSTPQGLGAYNEQFF. The CDR3 bases are TGTGCCAGCTCGACTCCCCAGGGGCTAGGAGCCTACAATGAGCAGTTCTTC.

V and J are TRBV7-6 and TRBJ1-2; 8 bases are a match to TRBD1. This CDR3 region has 13 residues. Losses at the gene ends were 2 bases for V and 6 bases for J; bases not matched to a gene: 2. Germline assignment: CDR1 SGHVS and CDR2 FNYEAQ. The CDR3: CASSLSGGDGYTF. CDR3 nucleotide sequence: TGTGCCAGCAGCTTATCAGGGGGCGATGGCTACACCTTC.

V usage is TRBV18 and J usage is TRBJ2-2; D unclear. Germline values: CDR1 KGHSH, CDR2 LQKENI. The CDR3 is made up of 16 amino acids. Trimming shortened V by 3 bases and J by 3 bases, and 14 bases separated the two germline ends. CDR3 in amino acids: CASSPLGAPDTGELFF. The CDR3 DNA reads TGTGCCAGCTCACCTCTGGGCGCCCCAGACACCGGGGAGCTGTTTTTT. The complete variable domain, with remaining parts taken from reference TRBV18 and TRBJ2-2, reads NAGVMQNPRHLVRRRGQEARLRCSPMKGHSHVYWYRQLPEEGLKFMVYLQKENIIDESGMPKERFSAEFPKEGPSILRIQQVVRGDSAAYFCASSPLGAPDTGELFFGEGSRLTVL.

The chain links TRBV30 to TRBJ1-3; a possible D gene is TRBD1 (5 bases). The germline gives CDR1 GTSNPN, CDR2 SVGIG (reference sequence). This CDR3 has 13 amino acids. Between the trimmed V and J ends, which lost 0 bases and 9 bases, there was a span of 12 bases. CDR3 sequence (DNA): TGTGCCTGGAGTGTACGACAGACGCCCACCATATATTTT. This sequence encodes CAWSVRQTPTIYF.

The gene calls are TRBV16 and TRBJ1-4, with D hard to call. V lost 5 bases to trimming and J lost 3 bases, with 4 bases between them. Germline-derived CDR1 and CDR2 are KGHSY and FQNENV. The CDR3 totals 12 residues. The CDR3 here is CASSSPNEKLFF. The DNA for the CDR3 is TGTGCCAGCAGCAGCCCTAATGAAAAACTGTTTTTT.

The chain couples TRBV18 to TRBJ2-3; 13 bases agree with TRBD2. There are 16 residues in the CDR3. The germline V gene encodes CDR1 KGHSH and CDR2 LQKENI. With 6 bases clipped from V and 7 bases from J, the junction kept 10 bases outside the gene matches. The CDR3 DNA reads TGTGCCAGCTCGCTTTCGACTAGCGGGGGGAAGAATACGCAGTATTTT. Its protein product is CASSLSTSGGKNTQYF.

This clone was counted once. This sequence joins TRBV5-1 and TRBJ1-2; 11 bases line up with TRBD1. The CDR3 has 15 residues. The junction had 8 bases not matched to a gene; V was cut back by 4 bases and J by 6 bases. CDR1 SGHRS and CDR2 YFSETQ come from the germline V gene. CDR3 loop: CASSQGQGEFDGYTF. CDR3 DNA sequence: TGCGCCAGCAGCCAGGGACAGGGGGAGTTTGATGGCTACACCTTC.

V is TRBV5-1 and J is TRBJ2-3, with 8 bases that match TRBD1. The V gene end was trimmed by 7 bases and the J gene end by 4 bases; junction bases not matched to a gene: 8. The CDR3 loop spans 14 amino acids. Germline loops: CDR1 SGHRS, CDR2 YFSETQ. This chain's CDR3 is CASGMTGAADTQYF. In DNA form, the CDR3 reads TGCGCCAGCGGGATGACAGGGGCGGCAGATACGCAGTATTTT.

The genes are TRBV4-1 and TRBJ2-7, with 10 bases aligning to TRBD2. The trim removed 3 bases at V and 5 bases at J, leaving 7 bases unmatched. There are 15 residues in the CDR3. CDR1 MGHRA and CDR2 YSYEKL come from the germline V gene. As DNA, the CDR3 is TGCGCCAGCAGCCAGGTAGCGGGAGGTATCGACGAGCAGTACTTC. Protein product: CASSQVAGGIDEQYF.

The rearrangement joins TRBV6-5 to TRBJ2-5; 7 nucleotides agree with TRBD1. The germline CDR1 and CDR2 sequences are MNHEY and SVGAGI. The ends lost 6 bases at V and 7 bases at J; junction bases unmatched: 8. The CDR3 spans 13 residues. CDR3 DNA: TGTGCCAGCAGCCTACAGGGGTCTAGGACCCAGTACTTC. It encodes CASSLQGSRTQYF.

The chain combines TRBV5-8 with TRBJ2-4; possibly TRBD2 for D (6 bases). V was trimmed by 0 bases and J by 8 bases, leaving 12 bases between them. Germline V gene sequence: CDR1 SGHTS, CDR2 YDEGEE. The CDR3 runs 14 residues. The CDR3 is CASSLDRGTDIQYF. The CDR3 nucleotides are TGTGCCAGCAGCTTGGATCGGGGGACGGACATTCAGTACTTC.

This chain joins TRBV11-2 and TRBJ1-4; TRBD1 agrees at 9 bases. This CDR3 contains 14 residues. V shed 6 bases and J 8 bases; nucleotides not matched to a gene: 7. Germline V lookup: CDR1 SGHAT, CDR2 FQNNGV. This CDR3 reads CASRPTGGGEKLFF. CDR3 bases: TGTGCCAGCAGACCAACAGGGGGCGGCGAAAAACTGTTTTTT.

This chain joins TRBV25-1 and TRBJ2-2, with 10 positions matching TRBD2. CDR1 MGHDK and CDR2 SYGVNS come from the germline V gene. This CDR3 has 16 amino acids. V lost 6 bases, J lost 0 bases, and 4 bases stayed unmatched. The CDR3 protein is CASRDTSGANTGELFF. CDR3 nucleotides: TGTGCCAGCAGGGACACTAGCGGGGCGAACACCGGGGAGCTGTTTTTT.

The gene calls are TRBV21-1 and TRBJ2-7; the table calls TRBD1, which could not be checked here. TRBV21-1 is a pseudogene segment. The CDR3 is made up of 15 amino acids. The CDR3 coding sequence is TGTGCCAGCGCTCGCGGACAGGGGTCGCGACACGAGCAGTACTTC. Translated: CASARGQGSRHEQYF.

The chain carries TRBV7-2 and TRBJ2-3; 9 bases are shared with TRBD1. The CDR3 has 15 amino acids. CDR1 is SGHTA, CDR2 FQGNSA, per germline. Germline trimming cut 4 bases from V and 11 bases from J; bases unmatched to any gene: 13. This CDR3 reads CASSSTGGTTFGQYF. The DNA for the CDR3 is TGTGCCAGCAGCTCGACAGGGGGAACTACCTTTGGGCAGTATTTT. The variable domain in full, with the rest retrieved from reference TRBV7-2 and TRBJ2-3, is GAGVSQSPSNKVTEKGKDVELRCDPISGHTALYWYRQSLGQGLEFLIYFQGNSAPDKSGLPSDRFSAERTGGSVSTLTIQRTQQEDSAVYLCASSSTGGTTFGQYFGPGTRLTVL.

The chain employs TRBV30 and TRBJ1-4; weak D call: TRBD1 (5 bases). Trimming removed 3 bases at V and 8 bases at J, with 16 bases between. Germline values: CDR1 GTSNPN, CDR2 SVGIG (reference sequence). CDR3 length equals 14 residues. The CDR3 reads CAWRRRGGIEKLFF. The DNA of the CDR3 is TGTGCCTGGAGGAGGAGGGGAGGAATCGAAAAACTGTTTTTT.

J is TRBJ2-1 and V is TRBV9; D could derive from TRBD1 or TRBD2 (5 bases each). With 0 bases removed from V and 7 bases from J, the gap between germline ends came to 14 bases. This CDR3 is built from 15 residues. Germline V gene lookup returns CDR1 SGDLS and CDR2 YYNGEE. CDR3 loop: CASSVGVAEGNEQFF. CDR3 coding DNA: TGTGCCAGCAGCGTAGGGGTAGCCGAGGGGAATGAGCAGTTCTTC.

The chain has TRBV5-5 and TRBJ2-4, with 9 bases that match TRBD1. Germline assignment: CDR1 SGHKS and CDR2 YYEKEE (reference sequence). CDR3 length: 15 amino acids. V trimming: 4 bases; J trimming: 9 bases; junction bases outside the gene matches: 11. CDR3 DNA: TGTGCCAGCAGCGTGGGGGACAGGGATAGCGGCATTCAGTACTTC. This gives the protein CASSVGDRDSGIQYF.

The chain links TRBV27 to TRBJ2-1; D is ambiguous. CDR3 size: 14 residues. Germline values: CDR1 MNHEY, CDR2 SMNVEV (reference sequence). Deletions cut 6 bases from V and 6 bases from J, with 15 bases between. The CDR3 reads CASRDIMRTNEQFF. Written as DNA, the CDR3 is TGTGCCAGCAGGGATATTATGAGAACCAATGAGCAGTTCTTC.